A selection of T cell receptor beta chains follows, all from one sample in a study of T cell changes during pregnancy in multiple sclerosis. Assay: immunoSEQ multiplex PCR; the TCRdb copy retains only in-frame clones and omits some. Of about 49,000 clones listed, 85% to 90% are singletons. Sequences were derived from peripheral blood, sampled after pregnancy. The receptors here all came from a female donor in good health, enrolled as a control in a pregnancy study. Each CDR3 is given with its conserved first and last residue. A D gene is named only where the DNA matches it firmly. Clone sizes are given selectively: once, few, many, or a class where the clone is expanded.

V	size	D	J	CDR3	DNA
TRBV10-3	-	-	TRBJ1-6	CASTQADSPLHF	TGTGCCTCGACACAGGCGGATTCACCCCTCCACTTT
TRBV9	-	-	TRBJ2-2	CASSVADTGELFF	TGTGCCAGCAGCGTAGCGGACACCGGGGAGCTGTTTTTT
TRBV2	-	TRBD1	TRBJ1-2	CASTRSASGQGVYGYTF	TGTGCCAGCACCCGCTCCGCGTCCGGACAGGGGGTCTATGGCTACACCTTC
TRBV5-5	-	-	TRBJ2-2	CASGYQGSGELFF	TGTGCCAGCGGTTATCAGGGGTCCGGGGAGCTGTTTTTT
TRBV7-2	once	-	TRBJ1-2	CASSLENRAWEGYTF	TGTGCCAGCAGCTTAGAGAACAGGGCCTGGGAGGGCTACACCTTC
TRBV4-3	-	TRBD2	TRBJ2-3	CASSQDRNGGAYTDTQYF	TGCGCCAGCAGCCAAGATAGGAACGGGGGGGCGTACACAGATACGCAGTATTTT
TRBV15	-	TRBD1	TRBJ2-7	CATSRDRAHEQYF	TGTGCCACCAGTCGGGACAGGGCCCACGAGCAGTACTTC
TRBV9	-	TRBD2	TRBJ2-2	CASSGGTSGGFPNTGELFF	TGTGCCAGCAGCGGGGGGACTAGCGGGGGGTTTCCGAACACCGGGGAGCTGTTTTTT
TRBV4-3	-	-	TRBJ1-6	CASTGGNSPLHF	TGCGCCAGCACGGGAGGGAATTCACCCCTCCACTTT
TRBV30	-	-	TRBJ2-2	CAWSVSGQGTGELFF	TGTGCCTGGAGTGTTTCCGGGCAGGGCACCGGGGAGCTGTTTTTT
TRBV2	few	-	TRBJ1-5	CASRPDIFSNQPQHF	TGTGCCAGCAGACCCGACATCTTTAGCAATCAGCCCCAGCATTTT
TRBV5-1	-	-	TRBJ1-1	CASTAGPQGEAFF	TGCGCCAGCACCGCAGGGCCCCAGGGCGAAGCTTTCTTT
TRBV4-1	-	-	TRBJ1-2	CASSQARTNWGYTF	TGCGCCAGCAGCCAAGCCCGGACTAACTGGGGCTACACCTTC
TRBV11-3	-	-	TRBJ2-5	CASSLQGKETQYF	TGTGCCAGCAGCTTACAGGGGAAAGAGACCCAGTACTTC
TRBV27	few	-	TRBJ2-3	CASSYGTDTQYF	TGTGCCAGCAGTTACGGGACAGATACGCAGTATTTT
TRBV9	-	TRBD2	TRBJ2-3	CASSVPLAGGRDTQYF	TGTGCCAGCAGCGTCCCCTTAGCGGGGGGGAGGGATACGCAGTATTTT
TRBV27	-	-	TRBJ1-2	CASKGGNNYGYTF	TGTGCCAGCAAGGGGGGGAATAACTATGGCTACACCTTC
TRBV28	-	-	TRBJ2-7	CASSPPTRTTGYEQYF	TGTGCCAGCAGCCCACCCACACGGACTACAGGATACGAGCAGTACTTC
TRBV6-1	-	TRBD1	TRBJ2-2	CASTGTGGDTGELFF	TGTGCCAGCACCGGGACAGGGGGCGACACCGGGGAGCTGTTTTTT
TRBV11-2	-	TRBD2	TRBJ2-5	CASSLETGLAGETQYF	TGTGCCAGCAGCTTAGAAACGGGCCTAGCGGGAGAGACCCAGTACTTC
TRBV10-3	-	-	TRBJ1-1	CAISGKGAEAFF	TGTGCCATCAGTGGGAAGGGGGCTGAAGCTTTCTTT
TRBV15	-	TRBD2	TRBJ2-7	CATSRVPRLAGGYEQYF	TGTGCCACCAGCAGAGTCCCTCGACTAGCGGGGGGCTACGAGCAGTACTTC
TRBV19	-	-	TRBJ2-5	CASSSGEGGRETQYF	TGTGCCAGTAGCTCAGGGGAAGGTGGCCGAGAGACCCAGTACTTC
TRBV19	-	TRBD1	TRBJ1-6	CASSMSGGLSAPLHF	TGTGCCAGTAGTATGTCAGGGGGTTTGTCGGCACCCCTCCACTTT
TRBV7-9	-	-	TRBJ1-3	CASSLGQIAGNTIYF	TGTGCCAGCAGCTTAGGTCAGATCGCCGGAAACACCATATATTTT
TRBV5-6	-	TRBD1	TRBJ2-3	CASSLDRSSTDTQYF	TGTGCCAGCAGCCTGGACAGGAGTAGCACAGATACGCAGTATTTT
TRBV7-9	-	TRBD2	TRBJ2-7	CASSSSGGSYEQYF	TGTGCCAGCAGCAGTAGCGGGGGGAGCTACGAGCAGTACTTC
TRBV4-3	-	TRBD2	TRBJ2-1	CASSQDRASGGYNEQFF	TGCGCCAGCAGCCAAGATCGGGCTAGCGGGGGGTACAATGAGCAGTTCTTC
TRBV27	-	-	TRBJ2-2	CASSFWQGGTGELFF	TGTGCCAGCAGTTTTTGGCAGGGGGGCACCGGGGAGCTGTTTTTT
TRBV9	-	TRBD2	TRBJ2-1	CASSVGLAGAGAYNEQFF	TGTGCCAGCAGCGTAGGTCTAGCGGGGGCCGGGGCCTACAATGAGCAGTTCTTC
TRBV6-5	-	-	TRBJ2-5	CASSYGGAHETQYF	TGTGCCAGCAGTTACGGGGGGGCGCATGAGACCCAGTACTTC
TRBV5-5	-	TRBD1	TRBJ2-4	CATMATGTGDRGIQYF	TGTGCCACCATGGCCACCGGGACAGGGGATAGGGGCATTCAGTACTTC
TRBV19	once	TRBD1	TRBJ1-1	CASRDQGVDEAFF	TGTGCCAGTAGGGATCAGGGGGTCGATGAAGCTTTCTTT
TRBV6-1	-	-	TRBJ1-5	CASSEGEGTHQPQHF	TGTGCCAGCAGTGAAGGGGAGGGGACGCATCAGCCCCAGCATTTT
TRBV7-6	once	TRBD2	TRBJ2-7	CASSLVPGGTSGGEQYF	TGTGCCAGCAGCTTAGTTCCGGGCGGGACTAGCGGGGGGGAGCAGTACTTC
TRBV15	-	-	TRBJ2-7	CATSGDTEQYF	TGTGCCACCAGCGGGGACACCGAGCAGTACTTC
TRBV28	-	-	TRBJ1-1	CASTFSGEAFF	TGTGCCAGCACCTTTAGTGGTGAAGCTTTCTTT
TRBV19	-	-	TRBJ1-2	CASSISANYGYTF	TGTGCCAGTAGTATAAGCGCTAACTATGGCTACACCTTC
TRBV11-3	once	TRBD1	TRBJ1-6	CASSGTGASPLHF	TGTGCCAGCAGCGGGACAGGGGCTTCACCCCTCCACTTT
TRBV6-6	medium-sized	-	TRBJ1-2	CASRDSRGYGYTF	TGTGCCAGCAGGGACAGTCGTGGGTATGGCTACACCTTC
TRBV7-9	-	-	TRBJ2-7	CASSYLQGFEQYF	TGTGCCAGCAGCTATCTTCAGGGGTTCGAGCAGTACTTC
TRBV29-1	-	TRBD1	TRBJ2-7	CSVEDRGGEQYF	TGCAGCGTTGAGGACAGGGGGGGCGAGCAGTACTTC
TRBV19	-	-	TRBJ2-2	CASSGLGGGELFF	TGTGCCAGTAGTGGCTTAGGCGGCGGGGAGCTGTTTTTT
TRBV4-3	-	-	TRBJ1-5	CASSQTGDKDQPQHF	TGCGCCAGCAGCCAAACCGGTGACAAGGATCAGCCCCAGCATTTT
TRBV7-6	-	TRBD2	TRBJ2-7	CASSRGTSGSKTYEQYF	TGTGCCAGCAGCCGCGGGACTAGCGGGAGTAAAACCTACGAGCAGTACTTC
TRBV4-3	-	-	TRBJ1-2	CASSQGTDPSYYGYTF	TGCGCCAGCAGCCAAGGAACAGATCCTTCTTACTATGGCTACACCTTC